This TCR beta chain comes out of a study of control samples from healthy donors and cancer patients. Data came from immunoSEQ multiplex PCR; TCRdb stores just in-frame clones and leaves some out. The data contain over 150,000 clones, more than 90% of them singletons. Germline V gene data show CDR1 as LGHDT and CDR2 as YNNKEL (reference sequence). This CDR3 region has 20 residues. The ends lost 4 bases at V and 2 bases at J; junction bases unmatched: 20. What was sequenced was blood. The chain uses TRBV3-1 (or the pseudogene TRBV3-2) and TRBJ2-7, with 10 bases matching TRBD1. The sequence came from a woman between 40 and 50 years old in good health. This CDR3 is CASSRSPPRDRGHTPYEQYF. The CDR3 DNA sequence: TGTGCCAGCAGCCGATCTCCTCCCCGGGACAGGGGCCATACTCCCTACGAGCAGTACTTC.